The 25 T cell receptor beta chains below were found in one sample sequenced in a study of T-cell reconstitution after alpha-beta-depleted transplantation in children. A TCRbeta library incorporating unique molecular identifiers was prepared. TCRdb reprocessed the PCR reads with MiXCR, giving one entry per CDR3 protein. Here the sample spans roughly 200,000 distinct CDR3 sequences, approximately 6.9% being singletons. The source was PBMCs, collected before TCRalphabeta/CD19-depleted stem cell transplant. Every receptor here comes from a boy aged 2 to 9 with acute lymphoblastic leukemia, due to receive a stem cell transplant.

This clonotype was seen many times. V is TRBV28 and J is TRBJ2-5, with 9 bases lining up with TRBD2. The CDR3 length is 17 residues. Germline CDR1 is MDHEN and CDR2 is SYDVKM. Germline trimming cut 5 bases from V and 0 bases from J; bases unmatched to any gene: 10. Here the CDR3 DNA reads TGTGCCAGCAGTCAGCCGGGTAGCGGGAGATACCAAGAGACCCAGTACTTC. This codes for CASSQPGSGRYQETQYF.

V is TRBV6-1 and J is TRBJ2-5; tentative D call: TRBD2 (6 bases). CDR1 is MNHNS and CDR2 is SASEGT in the germline V gene. CDR3 size: 17 residues. Trimming pared 6 bases from V and 0 bases from J, leaving 20 bases between. The CDR3 reads CASRRLGDSPYQETQYF. In DNA form, the CDR3 reads TGTGCCAGCAGACGACTAGGGGATTCTCCGTACCAAGAGACCCAGTACTTC.

This clonotype was recorded at least ten times. The chain recombines TRBV20-1 with TRBJ2-7; the D gene is possibly TRBD2 (5 bases). V was pared by 4 bases and J by 3 bases, with 10 bases between. CDR1 and CDR2 (germline): DFQATT, SNEGSKA (reference sequence). This CDR3 comprises 12 residues. In nucleotides, the CDR3 is TGCAGTGCTACCCCGGGGATCTACGAGCAGTACTTC. This encodes CSATPGIYEQYF.

This clonotype has ten or more counts. V is TRBV13 and J is TRBJ1-4; D remains unclear. V dropped 2 bases and J dropped 8 bases, with 6 bases sitting between them. The V gene's germline CDR1 is PRHDT and CDR2 FYEKMQ (reference sequence). CDR3 length: 12 residues. The CDR3 nucleotides are TGTGCCAGCAGCTTATATACGGAAAAACTGTTTTTT. It yields the protein CASSLYTEKLFF.

There are many counts of this clonotype. The V call is TRBV2, the J call TRBJ2-3; tentatively, D is TRBD1 (5 bases). V lost 7 bases to trimming and J lost 3 bases, with 17 bases between them. This CDR3 contains 15 residues. Germline assignment: CDR1 SNHLY and CDR2 FYNNEI. This CDR3 is CASKWGSLRTDTQYF. DNA for the CDR3: TGTGCCAGCAAGTGGGGCAGCCTGAGGACAGATACGCAGTATTTT.

This sequence joins TRBV20-1 and TRBJ2-2; 8 bases fit TRBD2. Germline assignment: CDR1 DFQATT and CDR2 SNEGSKA (reference sequence). V dropped 5 bases and J dropped 6; count of bases not matched to a gene: 2. The CDR3 is 12 amino acids. CDR3 in amino acids: CSAFSGAGELFF. CDR3 DNA: TGCAGTGCTTTTAGCGGGGCCGGGGAGCTGTTTTTT.

This clonotype was detected a few times. The J gene is TRBJ2-1, the V gene TRBV28; 8 positions agree with TRBD1. J was trimmed by 7 bases and V by 2 bases; bases with no gene match: 4. The CDR3 is 14 amino acids. Germline assignment: CDR1 MDHEN and CDR2 SYDVKM. The CDR3 reads CASSLEDRDNEQFF. CDR3 in DNA: TGTGCCAGCAGTTTAGAGGACAGGGATAATGAGCAGTTCTTC.

In this sample, this clonotype turned up a few times. The chain recombines TRBV7-2 with TRBJ1-4; maybe TRBD1 (6 bases). Germline V lookup: CDR1 SGHTA, CDR2 FQGNSA. V gave up 2 bases and J gave up 8 bases, with 18 bases separating them. There are 16 residues in the CDR3. The CDR3: CASSLSVGGAYEKLFF. The CDR3 DNA is TGTGCCAGCAGCTTAAGTGTGGGGGGGGCATACGAAAAACTGTTTTTT.

The sample holds many counts of this clonotype. The chain is built from TRBV20-1 and TRBJ2-7; 9 bases align to TRBD1. The CDR3 runs 13 residues. CDR1 is DFQATT, CDR2 SNEGSKA, per germline (reference sequence). The ends lost 3 bases at V and 2 bases at J; junction bases unmatched: 2. CDR3 sequence reads: CSARGQGTYEQYF. The CDR3 DNA reads TGCAGTGCTAGGGGACAGGGAACCTACGAGCAGTACTTC.

This clonotype was counted ten times or more. The chain employs TRBV28 and TRBJ2-3; D gene uncertain. CDR3 length: 12 residues. Trimming stripped 7 bases from V and 3 bases from J, with 8 bases between. The germline V gene encodes CDR1 MDHEN and CDR2 SYDVKM. The CDR3 spells CASNFRTDTQYF. The CDR3 DNA reads TGTGCCAGCAATTTTCGAACAGATACGCAGTATTTT.

This clonotype was counted many times. The chain is built from TRBV2 and TRBJ2-4; 7 nucleotides match TRBD2. Germline values: CDR1 SNHLY, CDR2 FYNNEI. The CDR3 spans 15 residues. Trimming at V came to 7 bases and at J to 3 bases, leaving 9 bases not matched to a gene. Here the CDR3 DNA reads TGTGCCAGCACAGGGTTTCGGGAGGTCAAAAACATTCAGTACTTC. As protein: CASTGFREVKNIQYF.

This clonotype has ten or more counts. This rearrangement joins TRBV12-3 or TRBV12-4 to TRBJ2-5, with D possibly matching TRBD1 (6 bases). Deletions cut 6 bases from V and 4 bases from J, with 12 bases between. This CDR3 has 13 amino acids. The CDR3 loop reads CASRVTGTETQYF. The CDR3 DNA follows: TGTGCCAGCAGGGTTACAGGGACAGAGACCCAGTACTTC.

In its sample, this clonotype was seen many times. The rearrangement uses TRBV7-9 and TRBJ2-3, with 10 bases identical to TRBD1. CDR3 length equals 17 residues. With V trimmed by 4 bases and J by 4 bases, 11 bases remained unmatched. The V gene's germline CDR1 is SEHNR and CDR2 FQNEAQ (reference sequence). The CDR3 bases are TGTGCCAGCAGCTACCCTCCGGGACAGGGGATTTCAGATACGCAGTATTTT. Residues: CASSYPPGQGISDTQYF.

This clonotype appeared a few times. Germline and junction disagree at one end, which may indicate a read error. J is TRBJ1-5 and V is TRBV28; D remains ambiguous. Germline lookup yields CDR1 MDHEN and CDR2 SYDVKM. This CDR3 has 16 residues. CDR3 region: CASILRGREANQPQHF. As DNA, the CDR3 is TGTGCCAGCATTTTACGTGGAAGGGAAGCGAATCAGCCCCAGCATTTT.

The genes are TRBV29-1 and TRBJ1-2, with TRBD1 identical over 7 bases. This CDR3 contains 14 residues. The germline V gene encodes CDR1 SQVTM and CDR2 ANQGSEA. J was trimmed by 4 bases and V by 4 bases; bases with no gene match: 9. CDR3 sequence (DNA): TGCAGCGTTGGGCAGGGAGGGGGCAGCTATGGCTACACCTTC. Amino acids: CSVGQGGGSYGYTF.

The rearrangement links TRBV5-5 to TRBJ2-7; D gene unclear. CDR3 length: 16 residues. The germline gives CDR1 SGHKS, CDR2 YYEKEE (reference sequence). V lost 4 bases and J lost 3, with 20 bases in between. The CDR3 nucleotides read TGTGCCAGCAGCCAGCTACGGGCAGGCACGAACTACGAGCAGTACTTC. Translating it yields CASSQLRAGTNYEQYF.

This clonotype has at least ten counts. V gene TRBV4-2 combines with J gene TRBJ2-2, with D possibly matching TRBD2 (6 bases). The CDR3 runs to 16 residues. The V gene lost 1 base and the J gene lost 1 base, with 10 bases spanning the gap. CDR1 LGHNA and CDR2 YNFKEQ come from the germline V gene. CDR3 amino acids: CASSQAGTLNTGELFF. The DNA of the CDR3 is TGTGCCAGCAGCCAAGCCGGGACTCTGAACACCGGGGAGCTGTTTTTT.

This clonotype came up many times. This chain's CDR3 is CASSTGNEQYF. The CDR3 DNA is TGTGCCAGCAGCACAGGCAACGAGCAGTACTTC. J is TRBJ2-7 and V is TRBV27, with D perhaps TRBD1 (5 bases). The CDR3 runs to 11 residues. Germline CDR1 reads MNHEY; CDR2 reads SMNVEV (reference sequence). The V end lost 6 bases, the J end lost 5 bases, and 8 bases lay between the germline ends.

This clonotype was observed many times. The chain joins TRBV28 to TRBJ1-2, with 7 bases lining up with TRBD1. The CDR3 runs 14 residues. The V segment lost 0 bases and the J segment 4 bases; nucleotides outside the gene matches: 2. Germline loops: CDR1 MDHEN, CDR2 SYDVKM. CDR3: CASSLWTGSYGYTF. The CDR3 DNA reads TGTGCCAGCAGTTTATGGACAGGGAGCTATGGCTACACCTTC.

This clonotype was found a few times. The V gene is TRBV7-8, the J gene TRBJ1-5; D unresolved. Germline assignment: CDR1 SGHVS and CDR2 FQNEAQ. CDR3 size: 14 residues. V lost 5 bases and J lost 3, with 11 bases in between. The CDR3 region is CASSREGYNQPQHF. The CDR3 region has the DNA TGTGCCAGCAGCCGGGAGGGATACAATCAGCCCCAGCATTTT. Drawing the rest from reference TRBV7-8 and TRBJ1-5, the complete variable domain is GAGVSQSPRYKVAKRGQDVALRCDPISGHVSLFWYQQALGQGPEFLTYFQNEAQLDKSGLPSDRFFAERPEGSVSTLKIQRTQQEDSAVYLCASSREGYNQPQHFGDGTRLSIL.

The chain has TRBV20-1 and TRBJ1-4; TRBD1 agrees at 8 bases. This CDR3 has 16 amino acids. Trimming at V came to 6 bases and at J to 8 bases, leaving 17 bases not matched to a gene. CDR1 and CDR2 from the germline V gene are DFQATT and SNEGSKA (reference sequence). CDR3 sequence: CSAEGPGGAGEEKLFF. CDR3 nucleotides: TGCAGTGCCGAAGGGCCAGGGGGCGCGGGTGAGGAAAAACTGTTTTTT.

This clonotype has more than one count but fewer than ten. This rearrangement joins TRBV5-1 to TRBJ2-5; 10 nucleotides align to TRBD1. This CDR3 spans 15 amino acids. J was trimmed by 5 bases and V by 4 bases; bases with no gene match: 8. Per germline, CDR1 SGHRS and CDR2 YFSETQ. The CDR3 DNA sequence: TGCGCCAGCAGCGCGGGACAGGGGTGGGTGGAGACCCAGTACTTC. Protein sequence: CASSAGQGWVETQYF.

This clonotype was seen many times. This chain uses TRBV28 with TRBJ2-7, with a weak D call TRBD2 (5 bases). CDR1 and CDR2 from the germline V gene are MDHEN and SYDVKM. This CDR3 contains 15 residues. The germline V and J ends were trimmed by 4 bases and 6 bases, with 19 bases remaining between them. CDR3 amino acids: CASSSPERAATEQYF. The CDR3 DNA is TGTGCCAGCAGTTCCCCAGAGAGGGCTGCTACCGAGCAGTACTTC.

This clonotype occurred a few times. The chain couples TRBV20-1 to TRBJ2-7, with 8 positions matching TRBD1. V lost 7 bases to trimming and J lost 2 bases; unmatched junction nucleotides: 10. Germline-derived CDR1 and CDR2 are DFQATT and SNEGSKA (reference sequence). CDR3 size: 14 residues. The CDR3 reads CSGINRGLTYEQYF. As DNA, the CDR3 is TGCAGTGGGATAAACAGGGGGTTAACCTACGAGCAGTACTTC.

This clonotype was recorded at least ten times. The chain has TRBV2 and TRBJ2-2, with a tentative D call TRBD1 (6 bases). The CDR3 has 13 amino acids. V shed 8 bases and J shed 3 bases, with 10 bases lying between them. From germline, CDR1 is SNHLY and CDR2 FYNNEI. In DNA, the CDR3 is TGTGCCAGCCGGACAGCTTACACCGGGGAGCTGTTTTTT. Translating it yields CASRTAYTGELFF.